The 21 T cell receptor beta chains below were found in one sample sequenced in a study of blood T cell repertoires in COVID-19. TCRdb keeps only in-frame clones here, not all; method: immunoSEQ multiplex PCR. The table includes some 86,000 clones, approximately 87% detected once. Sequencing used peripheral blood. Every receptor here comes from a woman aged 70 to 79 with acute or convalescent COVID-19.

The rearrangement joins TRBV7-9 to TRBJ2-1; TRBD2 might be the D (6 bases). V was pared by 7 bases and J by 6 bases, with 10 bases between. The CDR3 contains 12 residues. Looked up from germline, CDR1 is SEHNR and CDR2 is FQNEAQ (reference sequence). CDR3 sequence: CASIKGGNEQFF. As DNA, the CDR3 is TGTGCCAGCATAAAGGGAGGCAATGAGCAGTTCTTC. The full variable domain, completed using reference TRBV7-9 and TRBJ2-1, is DTGVSQNPRHKITKRGQNVTFRCDPISEHNRLYWYRQTLGQGPEFLTYFQNEAQLEKSRLLSDRFSAERPKGSFSTLEIQRTEQGDSAMYLCASIKGGNEQFFGPGTRLTVL.

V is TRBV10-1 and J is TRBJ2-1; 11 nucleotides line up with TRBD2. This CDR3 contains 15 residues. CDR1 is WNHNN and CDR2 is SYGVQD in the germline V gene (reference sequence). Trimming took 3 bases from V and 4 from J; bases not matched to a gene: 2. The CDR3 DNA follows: TGCGCCAGCAGTGATGGGACTAGCGGATACAATGAGCAGTTCTTC. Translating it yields CASSDGTSGYNEQFF.

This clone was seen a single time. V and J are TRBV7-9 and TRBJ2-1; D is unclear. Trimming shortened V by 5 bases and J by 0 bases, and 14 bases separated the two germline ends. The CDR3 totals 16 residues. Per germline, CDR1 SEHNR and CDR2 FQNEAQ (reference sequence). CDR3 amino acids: CASSPLSRISYNEQFF. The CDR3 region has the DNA TGTGCCAGCAGCCCGTTAAGCAGGATCTCCTACAATGAGCAGTTCTTC.

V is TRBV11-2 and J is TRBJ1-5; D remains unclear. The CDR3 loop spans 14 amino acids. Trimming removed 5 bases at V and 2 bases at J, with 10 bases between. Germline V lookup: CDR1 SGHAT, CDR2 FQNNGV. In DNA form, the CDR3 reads TGTGCCAGCAGCCTCGGTATGGGCAATCAGCCCCAGCATTTT. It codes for CASSLGMGNQPQHF.

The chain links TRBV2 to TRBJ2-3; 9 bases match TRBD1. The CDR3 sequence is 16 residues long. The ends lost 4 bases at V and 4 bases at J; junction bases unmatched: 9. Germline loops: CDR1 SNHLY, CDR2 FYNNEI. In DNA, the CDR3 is TGTGCCAGCAGTGTGGAGGACAGGGGACGATCAGATACGCAGTATTTT. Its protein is CASSVEDRGRSDTQYF.

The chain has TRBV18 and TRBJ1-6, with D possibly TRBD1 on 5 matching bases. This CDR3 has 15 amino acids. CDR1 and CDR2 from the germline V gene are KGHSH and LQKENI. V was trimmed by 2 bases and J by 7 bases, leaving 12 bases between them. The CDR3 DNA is TGTGCCAGCTCACCAGCGTTGGAGGGGAATTCACCCCTCCACTTT. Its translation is CASSPALEGNSPLHF.

Written as DNA, the CDR3 is TGCGCCAGCAGAGGGGGACTAGCAAGCGGCACAGATACGCAGTATTTT. This sequence encodes CASRGGLASGTDTQYF. The chain recombines TRBV5-1 with TRBJ2-3; 9 positions match TRBD2. The CDR3 loop spans 16 amino acids. V lost 5 bases, J lost 1 base, and 8 bases stayed unmatched. Germline CDR1 SGHRS, CDR2 YFSETQ. Together with reference TRBV5-1 and TRBJ2-3, the CDR3 gives the full variable domain: KAGVTQTPRYLIKTRGQQVTLSCSPISGHRSVSWYQQTPGQGLQFLFEYFSETQRNKGNFPGRFSGRQFSNSRSEMNVSTLELGDSALYLCASRGGLASGTDTQYFGPGTRLTVL.

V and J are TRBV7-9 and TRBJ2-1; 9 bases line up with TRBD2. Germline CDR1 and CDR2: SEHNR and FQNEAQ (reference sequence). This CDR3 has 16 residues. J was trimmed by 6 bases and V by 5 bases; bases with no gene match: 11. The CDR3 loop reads CASSGKAGGVINEQFF. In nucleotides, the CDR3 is TGTGCCAGCAGCGGAAAGGCGGGAGGGGTTATCAATGAGCAGTTCTTC.

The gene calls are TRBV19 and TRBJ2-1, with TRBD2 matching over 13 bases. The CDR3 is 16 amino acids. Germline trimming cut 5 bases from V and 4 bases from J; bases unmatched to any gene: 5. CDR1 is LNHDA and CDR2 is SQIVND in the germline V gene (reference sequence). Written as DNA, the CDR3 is TGTGCCAGTAGTTCAACTAGCGGGGGGGCTTACAATGAGCAGTTCTTC. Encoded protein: CASSSTSGGAYNEQFF.

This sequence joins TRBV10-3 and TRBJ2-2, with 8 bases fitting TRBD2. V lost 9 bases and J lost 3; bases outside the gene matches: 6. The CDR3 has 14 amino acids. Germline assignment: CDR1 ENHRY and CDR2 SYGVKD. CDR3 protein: CAIPGGADTGELFF. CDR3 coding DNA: TGTGCCATACCGGGGGGGGCAGACACCGGGGAGCTGTTTTTT.

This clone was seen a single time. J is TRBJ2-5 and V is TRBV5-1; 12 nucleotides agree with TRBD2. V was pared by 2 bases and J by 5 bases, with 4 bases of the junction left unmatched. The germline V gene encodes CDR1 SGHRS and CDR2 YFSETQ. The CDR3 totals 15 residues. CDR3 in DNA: TGCGCCAGCAGCTTTGGACTAGCGGGACCCGAGACCCAGTACTTC. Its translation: CASSFGLAGPETQYF.

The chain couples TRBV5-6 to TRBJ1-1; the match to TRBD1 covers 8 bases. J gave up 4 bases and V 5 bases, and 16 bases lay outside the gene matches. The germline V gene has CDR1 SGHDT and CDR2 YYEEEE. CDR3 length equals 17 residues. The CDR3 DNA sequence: TGTGCCAGCAGAGCTGGACAGGGTCGAGGTTCAAGCACTGAAGCTTTCTTT. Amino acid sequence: CASRAGQGRGSSTEAFF.

The CDR3 nucleotides are TGTGCCTGGAGTGTACAGTTTAGCGGGAGTGGACAGACCCAGTACTTC. This encodes CAWSVQFSGSGQTQYF. The genes are TRBV30 and TRBJ2-5; TRBD2 aligns across 9 bases. This CDR3 has 16 residues. Trimming cost V 0 bases and J 6 bases; bases outside gene matches: 11. The V gene's germline CDR1 is GTSNPN and CDR2 SVGIG (reference sequence).

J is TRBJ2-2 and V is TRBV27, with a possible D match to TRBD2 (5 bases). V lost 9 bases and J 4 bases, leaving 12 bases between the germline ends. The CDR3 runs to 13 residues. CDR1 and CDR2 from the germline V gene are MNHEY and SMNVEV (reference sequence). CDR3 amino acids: CASRGGRTGELFF. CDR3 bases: TGTGCCAGTCGAGGAGGTCGCACCGGGGAGCTGTTTTTT.

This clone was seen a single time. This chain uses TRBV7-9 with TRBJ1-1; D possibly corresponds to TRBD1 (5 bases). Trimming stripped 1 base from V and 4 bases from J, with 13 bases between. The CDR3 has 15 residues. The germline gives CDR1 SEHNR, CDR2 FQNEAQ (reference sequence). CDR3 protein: CASSLVGPGVTEAFF. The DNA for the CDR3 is TGTGCCAGCAGCTTAGTGGGCCCGGGGGTCACTGAAGCTTTCTTT.

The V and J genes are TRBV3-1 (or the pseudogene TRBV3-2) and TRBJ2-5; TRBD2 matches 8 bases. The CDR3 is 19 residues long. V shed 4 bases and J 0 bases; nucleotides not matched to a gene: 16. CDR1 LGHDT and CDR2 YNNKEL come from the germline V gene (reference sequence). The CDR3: CASSLGWAVAGNNQETQYF. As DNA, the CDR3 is TGTGCCAGCAGCCTGGGTTGGGCCGTAGCGGGGAACAACCAAGAGACCCAGTACTTC.

Here the CDR3 reads CASSTSTGPHYGYTF. The CDR3 nucleotides are TGTGCCAGCAGCACTTCGACAGGGCCCCACTATGGCTACACCTTC. The rearrangement links TRBV11-2 to TRBJ1-2; 7 positions agree with TRBD1. The V segment lost 5 bases and the J segment 3 bases; nucleotides outside the gene matches: 9. Germline V gene data show CDR1 as SGHAT and CDR2 as FQNNGV. The CDR3 has 15 amino acids.

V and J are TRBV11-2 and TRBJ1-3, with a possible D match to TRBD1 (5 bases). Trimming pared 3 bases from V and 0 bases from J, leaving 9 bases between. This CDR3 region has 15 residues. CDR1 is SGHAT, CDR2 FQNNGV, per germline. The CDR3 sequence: CASSFAGVSGNTIYF. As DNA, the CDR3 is TGTGCCAGCAGCTTCGCGGGGGTCTCTGGAAACACCATATATTTT.

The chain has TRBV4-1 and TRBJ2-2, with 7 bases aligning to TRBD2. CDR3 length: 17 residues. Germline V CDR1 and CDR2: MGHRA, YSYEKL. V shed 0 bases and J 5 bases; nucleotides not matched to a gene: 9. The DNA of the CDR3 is TGCGCCAGCAGCCAAGACAGCCGGGAGGTAGGAACCGGGGAGCTGTTTTTT. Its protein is CASSQDSREVGTGELFF.

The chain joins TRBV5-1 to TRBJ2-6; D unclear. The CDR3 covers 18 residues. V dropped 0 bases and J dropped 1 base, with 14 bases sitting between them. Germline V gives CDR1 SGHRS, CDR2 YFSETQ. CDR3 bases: TGCGCCAGCAGCTTGGCGCGCCGCGAGATATCTGGGGCCAACGTCCTGACTTTC. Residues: CASSLARREISGANVLTF.

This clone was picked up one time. The CDR3: CASRARGLDGYTF. The CDR3 nucleotides are TGTGCCAGCAGGGCGCGGGGGCTGGATGGCTACACCTTC. The chain uses TRBV5-8 and TRBJ1-2; perhaps TRBD1 as D (6 bases). CDR1 SGHTS and CDR2 YDEGEE come from the germline V gene. The V and J ends lost 5 bases and 6 bases respectively, with 14 bases between them. This CDR3 is built from 13 residues. Based on the CDR3 plus reference TRBV5-8 and TRBJ1-2, the full variable domain is EAGVTQSPTHLIKTRGQQATLRCSPISGHTSVYWYQQALGLGLQFLLWYDEGEERNRGNFPPRFSGRQFPNYSSELNVNALELEDSALYLCASRARGLDGYTFGSGTRLTVV.